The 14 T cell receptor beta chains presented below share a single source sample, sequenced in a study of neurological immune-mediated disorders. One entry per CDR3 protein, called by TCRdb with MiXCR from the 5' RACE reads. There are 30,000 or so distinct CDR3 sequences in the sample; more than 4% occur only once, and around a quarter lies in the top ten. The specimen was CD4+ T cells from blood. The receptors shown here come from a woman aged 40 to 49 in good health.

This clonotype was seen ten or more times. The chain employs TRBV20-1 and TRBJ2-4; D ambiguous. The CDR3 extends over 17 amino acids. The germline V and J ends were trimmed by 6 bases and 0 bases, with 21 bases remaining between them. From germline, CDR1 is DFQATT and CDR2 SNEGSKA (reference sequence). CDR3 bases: TGCAGTGCAGGGCGCCAGACATTGACCCTAGCCAAAAACATTCAGTACTTC. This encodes CSAGRQTLTLAKNIQYF.

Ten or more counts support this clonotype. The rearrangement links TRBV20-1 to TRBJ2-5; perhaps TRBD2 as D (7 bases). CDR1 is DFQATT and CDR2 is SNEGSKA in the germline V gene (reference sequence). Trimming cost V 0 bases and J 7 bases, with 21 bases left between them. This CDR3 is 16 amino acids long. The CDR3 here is CSARDLAREKGGTQYF. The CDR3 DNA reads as TGCAGTGCTAGAGATCTGGCGCGGGAGAAGGGGGGGACCCAGTACTTC.

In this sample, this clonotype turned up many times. The CDR3 is CSASLTSTDTQYF. The CDR3 bases are TGCAGTGCTAGTTTGACTAGCACAGATACGCAGTATTTT. V and J are TRBV20-1 and TRBJ2-3; the D is unclear. Trimming shortened V by 3 bases and J by 0 bases, and 7 bases separated the two germline ends. This CDR3 spans 13 amino acids. Germline V gives CDR1 DFQATT, CDR2 SNEGSKA (reference sequence).

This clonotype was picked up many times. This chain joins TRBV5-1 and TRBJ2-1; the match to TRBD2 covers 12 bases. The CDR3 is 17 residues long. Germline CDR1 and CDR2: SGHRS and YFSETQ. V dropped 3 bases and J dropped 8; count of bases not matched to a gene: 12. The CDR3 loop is CASSSHASGGVTDEQFF. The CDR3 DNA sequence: TGCGCCAGCAGCTCCCATGCTAGCGGGGGGGTCACGGATGAGCAGTTCTTC.

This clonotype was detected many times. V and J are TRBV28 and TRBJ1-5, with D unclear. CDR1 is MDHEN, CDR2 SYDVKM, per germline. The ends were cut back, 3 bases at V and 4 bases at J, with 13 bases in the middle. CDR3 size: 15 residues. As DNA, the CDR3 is TGTGCCAGCAGTTTGTACAGTCCCGCTAATCAGCCCCAGCATTTT. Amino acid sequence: CASSLYSPANQPQHF.

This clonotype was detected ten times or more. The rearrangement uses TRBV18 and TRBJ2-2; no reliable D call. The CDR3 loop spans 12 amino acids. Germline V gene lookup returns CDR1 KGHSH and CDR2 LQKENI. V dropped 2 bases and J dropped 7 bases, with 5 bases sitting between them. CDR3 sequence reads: CASSPKNGELFF. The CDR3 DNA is TGTGCCAGCTCACCAAAGAACGGGGAGCTGTTTTTT.

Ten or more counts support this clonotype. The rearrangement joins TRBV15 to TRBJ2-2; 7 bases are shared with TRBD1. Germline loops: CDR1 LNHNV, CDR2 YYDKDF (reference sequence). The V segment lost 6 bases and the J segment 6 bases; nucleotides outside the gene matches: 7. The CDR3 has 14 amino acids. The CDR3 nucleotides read TGTGCCACCAGTAAGGACAGGACGGCCGGGGAGCTGTTTTTT. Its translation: CATSKDRTAGELFF. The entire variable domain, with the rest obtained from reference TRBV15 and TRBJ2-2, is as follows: DAMVIQNPRYQVTQFGKPVTLSCSQTLNHNVMYWYQQKSSQAPKLLFHYYDKDFNNEADTPDNFQSRRPNTSFCFLDIRSPGLGDTAMYLCATSKDRTAGELFFGEGSRLTVL.

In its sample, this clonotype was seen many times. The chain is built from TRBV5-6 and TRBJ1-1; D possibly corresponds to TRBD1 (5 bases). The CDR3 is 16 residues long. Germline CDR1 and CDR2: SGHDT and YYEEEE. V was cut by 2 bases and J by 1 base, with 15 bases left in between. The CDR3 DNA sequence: TGTGCCAGCAGCTTTCTCACCACTGGGGCGAACACTGAAGCTTTCTTT. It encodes CASSFLTTGANTEAFF.

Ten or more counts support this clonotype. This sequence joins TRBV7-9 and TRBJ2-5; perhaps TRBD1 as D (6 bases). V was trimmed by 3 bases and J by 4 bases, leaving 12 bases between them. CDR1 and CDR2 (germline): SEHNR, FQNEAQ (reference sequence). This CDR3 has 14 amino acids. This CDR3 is CASSFQGGAETQYF. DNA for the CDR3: TGTGCCAGCAGCTTTCAAGGGGGTGCAGAGACCCAGTACTTC.

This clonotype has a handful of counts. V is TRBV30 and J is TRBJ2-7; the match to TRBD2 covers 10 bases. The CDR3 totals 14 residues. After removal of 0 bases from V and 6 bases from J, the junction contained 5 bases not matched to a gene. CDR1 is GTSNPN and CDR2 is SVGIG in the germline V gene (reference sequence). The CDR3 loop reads CAWSVLAGSGEQYF. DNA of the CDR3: TGTGCCTGGAGTGTACTAGCGGGAAGTGGCGAGCAGTACTTC.

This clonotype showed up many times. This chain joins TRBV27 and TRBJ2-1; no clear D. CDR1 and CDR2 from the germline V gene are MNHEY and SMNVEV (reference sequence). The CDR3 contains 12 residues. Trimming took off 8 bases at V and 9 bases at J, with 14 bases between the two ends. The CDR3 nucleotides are TGTGCCAGCGGCACCGCGGTGCGTGAGCAGTTCTTC. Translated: CASGTAVREQFF.

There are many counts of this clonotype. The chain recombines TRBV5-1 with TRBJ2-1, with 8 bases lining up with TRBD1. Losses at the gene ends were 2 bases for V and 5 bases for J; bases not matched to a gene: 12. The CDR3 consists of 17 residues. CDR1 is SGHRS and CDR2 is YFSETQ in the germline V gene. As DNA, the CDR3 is TGCGCCAGCAGCTTCAGGGACAGGTCCCCAAGGAACAATGAGCAGTTCTTC. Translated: CASSFRDRSPRNNEQFF.

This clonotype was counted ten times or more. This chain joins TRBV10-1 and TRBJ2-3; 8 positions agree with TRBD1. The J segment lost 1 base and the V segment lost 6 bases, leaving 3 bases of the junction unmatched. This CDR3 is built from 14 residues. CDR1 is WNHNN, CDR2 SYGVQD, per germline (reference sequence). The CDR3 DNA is TGCGCCAGCAGCCAGGACAGGGGCACAGATACGCAGTATTTT. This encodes CASSQDRGTDTQYF.

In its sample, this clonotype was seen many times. CDR3 nucleotide sequence: TGTGCCAGCAGTCTTACAGGGGACTATGGCTACACCTTC. This translates into CASSLTGDYGYTF. V is TRBV12-3 or TRBV12-4 and J is TRBJ1-2, with TRBD1 identical over 7 bases. The CDR3 is 13 residues long. V shed 5 bases, J shed 3 bases, and the junction held 3 bases outside the gene matches.